Presented here are 19 T cell receptor beta chains from one specimen sequenced in a study of OX40 agonist ivuxolimab in advanced cancers. Assay used: immunoSEQ multiplex PCR; TCRdb lists only in-frame clones, some missing. The sample yields 60,000 to 85,000 clones, roughly 90% seen once. The sample in question was CD4+ or CD8+ T cells sorted from blood, obtained in a trial of the OX40 agonist ivuxolimab. The receptors were gathered from an adult with an advanced solid tumor such as melanoma, head and neck, liver or kidney cancer.

The chain joins TRBV19 to TRBJ2-3; 9 bases are shared with TRBD2. The CDR3 covers 16 residues. The V gene's germline CDR1 is LNHDA and CDR2 SQIVND (reference sequence). J lost 5 bases, V lost 10 bases, and 16 bases had no gene match. DNA for the CDR3: TGTGCCACCGAATCCCCCTGGCGGGAGGGCAGAGATACGCAGTATTTT. As protein: CATESPWREGRDTQYF.

The chain is built from TRBV7-2 and TRBJ2-7; no reliable D call. Trimming cost V 5 bases and J 7 bases, with 18 bases left between them. Germline assignment: CDR1 SGHTA and CDR2 FQGNSA. The CDR3 is 14 amino acids. CDR3 nucleotide sequence: TGTGCCAGCAGCCTTAGACTCGCCCCGATTGAGCAGTACTTC. Translation: CASSLRLAPIEQYF.

The V and J genes are TRBV27 and TRBJ1-1; 7 nucleotides align to TRBD1. V gave up 5 bases and J gave up 0 bases; unmatched junction bases: 9. Germline assignment: CDR1 MNHEY and CDR2 SMNVEV (reference sequence). The CDR3 is 16 residues long. The CDR3 DNA reads as TGTGCCAGCAGTAACCCAGGGGGTAGGATGAACACTGAAGCTTTCTTT. Protein sequence: CASSNPGGRMNTEAFF.

This clone was found a few times. This chain uses TRBV27 with TRBJ2-5; no clear D gene. Germline-derived CDR1 and CDR2 are MNHEY and SMNVEV (reference sequence). This CDR3 comprises 14 residues. V was shortened by 4 bases and J by 2 bases, with 11 bases between the two germline ends. This chain's CDR3 is CASSSIQTQETQYF. The CDR3 DNA reads as TGTGCCAGCAGTTCGATACAGACTCAAGAGACCCAGTACTTC.

CDR3: CASSMSGFMGHIQYF. The CDR3 DNA sequence: TGTGCCAGTAGTATGAGTGGATTCATGGGGCACATTCAGTACTTC. V is TRBV19 and J is TRBJ2-4; a weak D match, TRBD1 (5 bases). This CDR3 has 15 amino acids. The germline CDR1 and CDR2 sequences are LNHDA and SQIVND (reference sequence). V was trimmed by 3 bases and J by 8 bases, leaving 17 bases between them.

The chain recombines TRBV4-1 with TRBJ2-5, with a weak D call TRBD1 (6 bases). The germline V gene encodes CDR1 MGHRA and CDR2 YSYEKL. The CDR3 has 14 residues. The V end was cut by 6 bases, the J end by 1 base, with 12 bases between. CDR3 protein: CASSPVDSQETQYF. In DNA form, the CDR3 reads TGCGCCAGCAGTCCCGTGGACAGCCAAGAGACCCAGTACTTC.

This clone is medium-sized (0.01 to 0.1%) by share. V is TRBV14 and J is TRBJ1-1; D remains ambiguous. Trimming pared 0 bases from V and 8 bases from J, leaving 10 bases between. This CDR3 region has 13 residues. Germline V gives CDR1 SGHDN, CDR2 FVKESK. The CDR3 sequence is CASSQDLGREAFF. As DNA, the CDR3 is TGTGCCAGCAGCCAAGATTTGGGCAGGGAAGCTTTCTTT.

The chain links TRBV4-3 to TRBJ2-2; D not resolved. The CDR3 loop spans 15 amino acids. CDR1 LGHNA and CDR2 YSLEER come from the germline V gene. Trimming shortened V by 1 base and J by 0 bases, and 6 bases separated the two germline ends. The CDR3 DNA is TGCGCCAGCAGCCAAGGCACAGCGAACACCGGGGAGCTGTTTTTT. It specifies CASSQGTANTGELFF.

The gene calls are TRBV28 and TRBJ1-1, with D unresolved. Trimming removed 6 bases from V and 5 bases from J, with 10 bases in between. This CDR3 spans 12 amino acids. Germline V gene data show CDR1 as MDHEN and CDR2 as SYDVKM. The CDR3 sequence: CASSSGRTEAFF. The CDR3 DNA sequence: TGTGCCAGCAGCTCCGGACGGACTGAAGCTTTCTTT.

This clone was recorded only once. The chain is built from TRBV30 and TRBJ1-1; perhaps TRBD1 as D (6 bases). V was cut by 3 bases and J by 2 bases, with 13 bases left in between. Germline values: CDR1 GTSNPN, CDR2 SVGIG (reference sequence). The length of the CDR3 is 14 residues. CDR3 in DNA: TGTGCCTGGAGGGGGACAAGCCAAAACACTGAAGCTTTCTTT. Translation: CAWRGTSQNTEAFF. The whole variable domain, remainder taken from reference TRBV30 and TRBJ1-1, is SQTIHQWPATLVQPVGSPLSLECTVEGTSNPNLYWYRQAAGRGLQLLFYSVGIGQISSEVPQNLSASRPQDRQFILSSKKLLLSDSGFYLCAWRGTSQNTEAFFGQGTRLTVV.

The J gene is TRBJ2-7, the V gene TRBV28; 8 nucleotides align to TRBD2. Germline CDR1 is MDHEN and CDR2 is SYDVKM. This CDR3 is built from 13 residues. The ends lost 7 bases at V and 3 bases at J; junction bases unmatched: 5. In DNA form, the CDR3 reads TGTGCCAGCACCCCGGGGGGGGTCTACGAGCAGTACTTC. It yields the protein CASTPGGVYEQYF. The variable domain in full, with the rest retrieved from reference TRBV28 and TRBJ2-7, is DVKVTQSSRYLVKRTGEKVFLECVQDMDHENMFWYRQDPGLGLRLIYFSYDVKMKEKGDIPEGYSVSREKKERFSLILESASTNQTSMYLCASTPGGVYEQYFGPGTRLTVT.

V is TRBV7-9 and J is TRBJ1-4; a weak D match, TRBD1 (5 bases). The germline V gene encodes CDR1 SEHNR and CDR2 FQNEAQ (reference sequence). The CDR3 loop spans 15 amino acids. Between the trimmed V and J ends, which lost 5 bases and 7 bases, there was a span of 17 bases. CDR3 DNA sequence: TGTGCCAGCAGCCCGGGGGAGGGTGTTCGTGAAAAACTGTTTTTT. Translation gives CASSPGEGVREKLFF. Full variable domain (rest looked up from reference TRBV7-9 and TRBJ1-4): DTGVSQNPRHKITKRGQNVTFRCDPISEHNRLYWYRQTLGQGPEFLTYFQNEAQLEKSRLLSDRFSAERPKGSFSTLEIQRTEQGDSAMYLCASSPGEGVREKLFFGSGTQLSVL.

The V gene is TRBV7-6, the J gene TRBJ1-5, with a tentative D call TRBD1 (5 bases). The CDR3 contains 17 residues. Germline-derived CDR1 and CDR2 are SGHVS and FNYEAQ. V was trimmed by 2 bases and J by 8 bases, leaving 22 bases between them. For the CDR3, the DNA is TGTGCCAGCAGCTTAACGGGGACGGCTAGGCGTTGGAAGCCCCAGCATTTT. Amino acids: CASSLTGTARRWKPQHF.

The chain combines TRBV14 with TRBJ1-3, with a weak D call TRBD1 (5 bases). V was clipped by 4 bases and J by 4 bases, with 11 bases between them. Germline CDR1 SGHDN, CDR2 FVKESK. The CDR3 has 14 residues. The CDR3 coding sequence is TGTGCCAGCAGCCCTCAGGGAGGAGGAAACACCATATATTTT. It translates to CASSPQGGGNTIYF. The whole variable domain, filled in from reference TRBV14 and TRBJ1-3, reads EAGVTQFPSHSVIEKGQTVTLRCDPISGHDNLYWYRRVMGKEIKFLLHFVKESKQDESGMPNNRFLAERTGGTYSTLKVQPAELEDSGVYFCASSPQGGGNTIYFGEGSWLTVV.

The V gene is TRBV5-1, the J gene TRBJ2-1; TRBD2 aligns across 9 bases. The CDR3 loop spans 19 amino acids. After removal of 0 bases from V and 6 bases from J, the junction contained 16 bases not matched to a gene. Germline V gene data show CDR1 as SGHRS and CDR2 as YFSETQ. CDR3 residues: CASSLGRTWDSGRFNEQFF. As DNA, the CDR3 is TGCGCCAGCAGCTTGGGCCGGACCTGGGATAGCGGGAGATTCAATGAGCAGTTCTTC.

This clone is a singleton in its sample. This chain uses TRBV5-1 with TRBJ2-2; TRBD1 agrees at 8 bases. This CDR3 has 14 residues. J gave up 6 bases and V 0 bases, and 1 base lay outside the gene matches. The germline gives CDR1 SGHRS, CDR2 YFSETQ. The CDR3 bases are TGCGCCAGCAGCTTGGAACAGGGGGCCGGGGAGCTGTTTTTT. Amino acids: CASSLEQGAGELFF.

V usage is TRBV4-2 and J usage is TRBJ2-7; the match to TRBD2 covers 12 bases. The CDR3 length is 16 residues. The germline CDR1 and CDR2 sequences are LGHNA and YNFKEQ. Germline trimming cut 5 bases from V and 3 bases from J; bases unmatched to any gene: 8. As DNA, the CDR3 is TGTGCCAGCAGCTACCCTCTAGCGGGAGGGGGCTACGAGCAGTACTTC. Protein: CASSYPLAGGGYEQYF.

The chain employs TRBV29-1 and TRBJ2-2, with 11 bases lining up with TRBD2. This CDR3 has 15 residues. Germline CDR1 SQVTM, CDR2 ANQGSEA. The V segment lost 2 bases and the J segment 3 bases; nucleotides outside the gene matches: 2. CDR3 bases: TGCAGCGTTGAAAAGACTAGCGGGGACACCGGGGAGCTGTTTTTT. It codes for CSVEKTSGDTGELFF.

The CDR3 nucleotides are TGTGCCAGCAGCTTAGGTCGGGAGACCCAGTACTTC. It is translated as CASSLGRETQYF. V is TRBV7-6 and J is TRBJ2-5; no firm D call. The CDR3 consists of 12 residues. Trimming left V 1 base short and J 5 bases short, with 5 bases between. Germline V gene data show CDR1 as SGHVS and CDR2 as FNYEAQ.